Sequencing of this T cell receptor beta chain was carried out in a study of cytomegalovirus exposure and HLA in healthy donors (dated 2017 in TCRdb). For context, the study as a whole: In an earlier analysis of fewer than 750 of the donors, about 270 Gb of sequence data and 100 million or so unique TCR beta sequences from some 170 million T cells were reported. Besides the first cohort of under 700 subjects, a separate validation cohort made up of over a hundred different subjects was used. To predict cytomegalovirus infection status, the study combined high-throughput TCR immunosequencing, statistical association of individual TCRs with disease status, and machine learning. A later analysis re-analyzed previously published TCR beta repertoires from approximately 670 donors and added high-resolution HLA genotyping to study TCR occurrence patterns. An early release covering roughly 640 HLA-typed donors comprised approximately 300 gigabases of sequencing data and approximately 85 million unique TCR sequences. In a later genetic analysis, genome-wide SNP genotypes for 398 of the 666 donors were used, and that subset was treated as a discovery cohort. Across approximately 400 genotyped donors of the cohort, an average of roughly 230,000 unique TCR beta nucleotide sequences per donor were sequenced, and roughly 20% of those sequences were non-productive. Rather than using new phenotypic data, the later analysis identified candidate immune exposures from TCR beta sequences and from how often those sequences occurred across donors. The study aimed to test whether cataloging public T cell receptors could reveal signatures of past pathogen exposure. An earlier analysis of fewer than 750 of the donors used high-throughput TCR beta sequencing to judge whether each TCR beta V gene segment behaved as functional or pseudogenic. Every repertoire in the discovery cohort had been generated on one and the same sequencing platform. The study used immunosequencing to profile the T cell repertoires of some 600 subjects and linked those repertoires to cytomegalovirus serostatus. Both class I and class II loci were covered by HLA typing, at four-digit resolution. Roughly 5 DR-DQ haplotypes were handled as single units for association and clustering, since linkage in the cohort was strong. Of the approximately 400 genotyped donors, over 80% were placed in the genetic ancestry cluster associated with self-reported Caucasian donors. Typing coverage varied by locus: roughly 629-640 donors for A, B, C, DRB1 and DQB1; roughly 560 for DQA1; more than 600 for DPA1; around 490 for DPB1. Donor age, sex, ethnicity and CMV serostatus were collected together with the repertoire data. On the study overall, not on this receptor specifically: The presence/absence analyses assumed that sequencing depth was roughly uniform across donors, and that assumption may not be true. Compared with equally common non-associated chains, HLA-associated TCR beta chains in a later analysis were more clonally expanded and had lower generation probabilities. Broadly in line with IMGT annotations, most TCR beta V segments showed up in productive rearrangements about 87% or about 30% of the time in an earlier analysis of under 700 of the donors. Some IMGT-functional V segments, including TRBV6-2 and TRBV6-3, could not be told apart with the 87-base-pair reads, so those segments were excluded. The classifier was reported to diagnose cytomegalovirus status with high specificity and sensitivity in both the original and validation cohorts. According to a later analysis, most CMV-associated TCR beta chains appeared to be HLA-restricted, and the HLA associations seemed to be driven largely by CMV exposure. Most TCR sequences were observed very rarely across donors, whereas some public TCRs were present in many individuals. A further reported finding was that TCR beta sequences accurately predicted the HLA-A and HLA-B alleles for most subjects in the first cohort. The authors suggested that the approach could potentially be generalized to other disease states and immunological phenotypes. Correlated functional status among segregating V segments might reflect linkage disequilibrium, but an unknown experimental factor could not be ruled out. According to a later analysis, parvovirus B19, influenza, CMV and Epstein-Barr virus appeared linked to several top co-occurrence clusters. A later analysis associated 17,000 or so TCR beta sequences with specific HLA alleles at a false discovery rate of 0.05. Compared with the approximately 720-donor mean, donors in an Asian-associated ancestry cluster had fewer N-insertions in productive TCRs, according to a later genetic analysis. For the cohort, immune exposure information was limited to CMV serostatus. In this cohort, only TCR beta chains were sequenced, and detectable features were limited by the absence of alpha or paired-chain data. A total of 150 or so TCR beta chains were listed by the study as associated with cytomegalovirus. When HLA alleles, especially DR and DQ, strongly co-occurred, TCR associations were difficult to assign to individual alleles. In vitro tests confirmed that three of the cytomegalovirus-associated TCR beta chains recognize cytomegalovirus antigens. Because counts were too low, roughly 18 rarely observed V segments, including chromosome 9 orphons, were left out of the earlier analysis of a few hundred of the donors. An association between a missense DCLRE1C variant and V-gene and J-gene trimming of TCR beta chains was found in a later genetic analysis and replicated in an independent cohort. A later analysis found that TCR association rates varied across HLA loci, with DRB1 alleles showing the most associated TCRs and HLA-C alleles the fewest. HLA typing was unavailable for some donors at each locus, so association tests used only the typed subset. A cluster of highly shared sequence variants was judged likely to be a technical artifact of the sequencing pipeline.

The cohort comprised several hundred healthy bone marrow donors. At the time of sampling, all cohort members were nominally healthy, though unrecorded immune exposures were likely present. The donor was CMV seronegative and was included in the group of several hundred seronegative cohort members. A peripheral blood sample was collected from each donor, and TCR beta sequencing was performed on peripheral blood mononuclear cells. The Qiagen DNeasy Blood Extraction Kit was used to extract genomic DNA from the blood cell samples. Of note for this clone: Its antigen remains unidentified. Base quality data are lacking; no much larger clone is found one base away.

Receptors were amplified or captured by the immunoSEQ multiplex PCR assay. A mixture of 60 forward primers for TCR Vbeta segments and 13 reverse primers for TCR Jbeta segments was used in the multiplex PCR. The CDR3 region of rearranged TCR beta genes was amplified from genomic DNA with a multiplex PCR assay. The Illumina HiSeq System was used to sequence the amplified TCR beta libraries as 87-base-pair reads. The published analysis was carried out like this. A later analysis counted 65 million to 90 million unique TCR beta chains across the 666 repertoires, and about 10 million of these chains were shared by at least two donors. Raw reads were error-corrected and collapsed into unique sequences with a nearest-neighbor algorithm that merged closely related sequences to remove PCR and sequencing errors. V, D and J gene segments were assigned by aligning CDR3 sequences to IMGT reference sequences. For a sequence to be retained, at least a six-nucleotide match to both a V gene segment and a J gene segment was required. Rearrangements were called productive when the CDR3 lacked stop codons and stayed in frame with V and J; all others were non-productive. CDR3 was defined by IMGT convention, running from the second conserved V-encoded cysteine to the conserved J-encoded phenylalanine. The earlier analysis of approximately 500 of the donors excluded sequences that lacked an unambiguous match to a single V gene segment. An earlier analysis of 587 of the donors classified V segments as functional when productive rearrangements were above 56.7% and as segregating when the standard deviation between donors was above 5%. A statistical classification framework was developed to diagnose cytomegalovirus status using the catalog of TCR beta chain sequences. In a later analysis, V and J genes were assigned by comparing TCR nucleotide sequences against IMGT/GENE-DB human TR gene sequences. A later analysis assigned CDR3 sequences and most-parsimonious VDJ recombination scenarios with the TCRdist pipeline. In a later analysis, each TCR beta chain was defined by its CDR3 amino acid sequence together with its V-gene family, and reads lacking a unique V-gene family were excluded. A later analysis removed 550 to 650 highly shared, low-generation-probability nucleotide sequences to deal with suspected cross-contamination and a sequencing artifact. In a later analysis, a clonal expansion index for each public chain was calculated from normalized within-repertoire ranks of inferred template counts. In a later analysis, generation probabilities were computed using a VDJ recombination model fitted to out-of-frame rearrangements, and the results were checked against IGoR. In a later analysis, hypergeometric tests were used to score TCR-TCR, TCR-HLA and TCR-CMV co-occurrence, with a repertoire-size bias correction applied to TCR pairs. False discovery rates were estimated in a later analysis by permuting HLA or CMV assignments 20 times. In a later analysis, co-occurring TCRs were grouped with DBSCAN, and TCRdist sequence similarity was added when clustering was performed within HLA-allele-positive subsets. Repertoires with fewer than 30,000 or more than 120,000 public chains were left out of co-occurrence clustering, as were about five repertoires with anomalous nucleotide sharing. TCRdb obtained this table from immuneACCESS and retained in-frame rearrangements with V and J assigned. These tables miss some clones; where compared with another copy, unresolved V genes account for less than half of the shortfall, and the remainder is unexplained. The V and J calls and clone size come from that table; D and trimming were worked out from the DNA. The sample data list a few hundred thousand clones, and 70% to 80% of these were observed just once. The ten biggest clones cover 15% to 18% of the sample.

Inclusive of the bounding cysteine and phenylalanine, the CDR3 is 15 residues long. Only the CDR3 part of the read is kept: 45 bases, read in frame from the first base. Deletion took 0 bases off V and 8 bases off J, with a span of 11 bases between the germline ends. Per the germline V gene, MNHEY is the CDR1 and SVGAGI is the CDR2. The TCR sequence derives from a middle-aged man in good health and CMV-seronegative. Source material: PBMCs. The chain employs TRBV6-5 and TRBJ1-6, with no D gene named confidently. The encoded CDR3 is CASSYSKGGDSPLHF. The nucleotide sequence is TGTGCCAGCAGTTACTCGAAGGGCGGGGATTCACCCCTCCACTTT.